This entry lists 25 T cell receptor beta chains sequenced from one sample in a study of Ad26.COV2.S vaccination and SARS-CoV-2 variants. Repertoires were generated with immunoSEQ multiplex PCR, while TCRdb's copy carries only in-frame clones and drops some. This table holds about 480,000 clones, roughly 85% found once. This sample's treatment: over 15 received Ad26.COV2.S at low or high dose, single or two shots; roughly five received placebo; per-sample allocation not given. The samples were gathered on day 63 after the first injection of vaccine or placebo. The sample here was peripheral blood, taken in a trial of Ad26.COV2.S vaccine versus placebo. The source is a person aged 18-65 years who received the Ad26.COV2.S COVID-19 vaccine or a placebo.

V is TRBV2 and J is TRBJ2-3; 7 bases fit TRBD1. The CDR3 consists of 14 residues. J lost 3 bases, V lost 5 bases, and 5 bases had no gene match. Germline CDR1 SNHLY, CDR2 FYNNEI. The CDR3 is CASSLGGRTDTQYF. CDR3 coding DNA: TGTGCCAGCAGTTTAGGGGGCCGGACAGATACGCAGTATTTT. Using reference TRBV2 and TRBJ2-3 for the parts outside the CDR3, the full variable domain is EPEVTQTPSHQVTQMGQEVILRCVPISNHLYFYWYRQILGQKVEFLVSFYNNEISEKSEIFDDQFSVERPDGSNFTLKIRSTKLEDSAMYFCASSLGGRTDTQYFGPGTRLTVL.

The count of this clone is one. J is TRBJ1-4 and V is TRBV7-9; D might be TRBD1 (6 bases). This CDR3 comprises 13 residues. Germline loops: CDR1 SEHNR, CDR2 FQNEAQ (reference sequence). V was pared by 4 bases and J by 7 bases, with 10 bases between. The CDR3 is CASSSQGSEKLFF. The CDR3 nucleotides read TGTGCCAGCAGCTCACAGGGATCTGAAAAACTGTTTTTT.

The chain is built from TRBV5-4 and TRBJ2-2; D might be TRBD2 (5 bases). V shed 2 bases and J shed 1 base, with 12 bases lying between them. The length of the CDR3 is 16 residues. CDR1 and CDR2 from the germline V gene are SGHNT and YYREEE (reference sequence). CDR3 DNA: TGTGCCAGCAGCTTCGACGGCGGGCTGAACACCGGGGAGCTGTTTTTT. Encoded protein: CASSFDGGLNTGELFF.

The CDR3 nucleotides are TGTGCCAGCAGCCAGGGGGCTGAGGGCTACACCTTC. This codes for CASSQGAEGYTF. V gene TRBV3-1 (or the pseudogene TRBV3-2) combines with J gene TRBJ1-2; the D gene is possibly TRBD1 (6 bases). The V end was cut by 3 bases, the J end by 8 bases, with 10 bases between. Germline CDR1 LGHDT, CDR2 YNNKEL (reference sequence). CDR3 size: 12 residues.

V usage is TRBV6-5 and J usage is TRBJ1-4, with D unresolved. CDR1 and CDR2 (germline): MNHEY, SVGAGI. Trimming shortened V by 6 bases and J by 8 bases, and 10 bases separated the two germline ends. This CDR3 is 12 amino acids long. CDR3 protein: CASSRHGEKLFF. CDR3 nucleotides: TGTGCCAGCAGCCGCCATGGGGAAAAACTGTTTTTT.

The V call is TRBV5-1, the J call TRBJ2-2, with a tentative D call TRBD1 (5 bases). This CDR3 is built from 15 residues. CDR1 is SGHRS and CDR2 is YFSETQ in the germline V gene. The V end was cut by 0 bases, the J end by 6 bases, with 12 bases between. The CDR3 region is CASSLAAGLAGELFF. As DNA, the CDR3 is TGCGCCAGCAGCTTGGCGGCAGGGTTGGCCGGGGAGCTGTTTTTT.

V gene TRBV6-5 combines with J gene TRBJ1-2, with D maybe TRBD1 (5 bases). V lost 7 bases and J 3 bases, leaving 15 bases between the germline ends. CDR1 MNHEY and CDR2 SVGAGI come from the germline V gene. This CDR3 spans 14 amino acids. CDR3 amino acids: CASTSGGFDYGYTF. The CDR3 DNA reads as TGTGCCAGCACCAGCGGGGGGTTCGACTATGGCTACACCTTC.

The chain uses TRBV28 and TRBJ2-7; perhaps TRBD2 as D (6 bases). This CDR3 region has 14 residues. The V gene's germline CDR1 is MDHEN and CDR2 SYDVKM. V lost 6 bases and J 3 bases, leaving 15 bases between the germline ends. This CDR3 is CASRPGGSSYEQYF. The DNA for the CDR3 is TGTGCCAGCAGACCCGGAGGGTCAAGCTACGAGCAGTACTTC.

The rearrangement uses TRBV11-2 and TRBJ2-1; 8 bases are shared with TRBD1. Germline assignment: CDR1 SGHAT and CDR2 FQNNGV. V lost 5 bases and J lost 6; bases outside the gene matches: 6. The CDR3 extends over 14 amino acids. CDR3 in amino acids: CASSPQTGVNEQFF. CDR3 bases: TGTGCCAGCAGCCCGCAGACAGGGGTCAATGAGCAGTTCTTC.

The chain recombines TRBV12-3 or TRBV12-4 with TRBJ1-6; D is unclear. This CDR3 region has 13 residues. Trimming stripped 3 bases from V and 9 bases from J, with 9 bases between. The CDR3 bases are TGTGCCAGCAGTTTGTCTGGTCTTTCACCCCTCCACTTT. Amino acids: CASSLSGLSPLHF.

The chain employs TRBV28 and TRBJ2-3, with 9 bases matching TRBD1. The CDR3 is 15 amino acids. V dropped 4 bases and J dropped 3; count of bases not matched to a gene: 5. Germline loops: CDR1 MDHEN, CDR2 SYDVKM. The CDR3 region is CASSSVGTGTDTQYF. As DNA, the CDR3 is TGTGCCAGCAGTTCGGTCGGGACAGGGACAGATACGCAGTATTTT.

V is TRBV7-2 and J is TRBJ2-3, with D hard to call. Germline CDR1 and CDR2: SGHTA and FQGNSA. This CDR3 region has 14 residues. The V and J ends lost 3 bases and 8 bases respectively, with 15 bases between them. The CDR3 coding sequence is TGTGCCAGCAGCTTGCAAGGGTATGTCGGTACGCAGTATTTT. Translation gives CASSLQGYVGTQYF.

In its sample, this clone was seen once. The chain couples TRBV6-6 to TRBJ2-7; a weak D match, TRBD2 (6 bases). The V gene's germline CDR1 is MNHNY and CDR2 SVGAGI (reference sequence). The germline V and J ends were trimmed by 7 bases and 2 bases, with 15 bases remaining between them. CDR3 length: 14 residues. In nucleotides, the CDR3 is TGTGCCAGCAACCCCCGGGAGACCGCCTACGAGCAGTACTTC. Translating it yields CASNPRETAYEQYF.

The CDR3 here is CASSYRRTGGTEAFF. CDR3 nucleotide sequence: TGTGCCAGCAGTTACCGTCGTACTGGGGGGACTGAAGCTTTCTTT. This chain uses TRBV6-5 with TRBJ1-1, with D perhaps matching TRBD1 (5 bases). The CDR3 loop spans 15 amino acids. Germline CDR1 and CDR2: MNHEY and SVGAGI. Trimming removed 2 bases from V and 5 bases from J, with 15 bases in between.

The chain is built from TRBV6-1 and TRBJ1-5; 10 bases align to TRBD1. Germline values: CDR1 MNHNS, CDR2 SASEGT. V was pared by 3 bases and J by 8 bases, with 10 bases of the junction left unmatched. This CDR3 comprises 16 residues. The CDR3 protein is CASSDWNRDRGKPQHF. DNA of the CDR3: TGTGCCAGCAGTGATTGGAACCGGGACAGGGGTAAGCCCCAGCATTTT.

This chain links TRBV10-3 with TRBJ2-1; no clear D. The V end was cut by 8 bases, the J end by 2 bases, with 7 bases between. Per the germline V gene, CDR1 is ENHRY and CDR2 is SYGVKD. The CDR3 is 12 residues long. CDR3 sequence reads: CAIGGTYNEQFF. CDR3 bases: TGTGCCATCGGCGGTACCTACAATGAGCAGTTCTTC.

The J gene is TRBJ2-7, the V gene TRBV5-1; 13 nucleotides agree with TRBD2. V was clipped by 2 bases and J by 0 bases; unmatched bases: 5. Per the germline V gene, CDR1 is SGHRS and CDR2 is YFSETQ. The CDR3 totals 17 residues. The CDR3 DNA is TGCGCCAGCAGCTTAGGACTAGCGGGAGACGTCTCCTACGAGCAGTACTTC. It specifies CASSLGLAGDVSYEQYF.

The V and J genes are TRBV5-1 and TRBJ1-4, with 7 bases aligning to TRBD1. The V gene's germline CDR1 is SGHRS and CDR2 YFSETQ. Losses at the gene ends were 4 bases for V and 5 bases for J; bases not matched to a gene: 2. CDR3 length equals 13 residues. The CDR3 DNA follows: TGCGCCAGCAGCCAGGACAGGAATGAAAAACTGTTTTTT. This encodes CASSQDRNEKLFF.

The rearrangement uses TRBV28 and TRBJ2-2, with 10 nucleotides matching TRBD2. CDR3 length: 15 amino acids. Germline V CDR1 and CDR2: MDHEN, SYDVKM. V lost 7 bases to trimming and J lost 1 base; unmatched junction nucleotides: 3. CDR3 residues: CASKLAGVNTGELFF. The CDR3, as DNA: TGTGCCAGCAAGCTAGCGGGGGTGAACACCGGGGAGCTGTTTTTT.

The CDR3 region has the DNA TGTGCCAGCAGCGAACCGGGACTTTCGCTGGGGACCCAGTACTTC. It codes for CASSEPGLSLGTQYF. V and J are TRBV11-2 and TRBJ2-5; D may be TRBD2 (6 bases). Trimming pared 5 bases from V and 7 bases from J, leaving 20 bases between. Per germline, CDR1 SGHAT and CDR2 FQNNGV. This CDR3 is 15 amino acids long.

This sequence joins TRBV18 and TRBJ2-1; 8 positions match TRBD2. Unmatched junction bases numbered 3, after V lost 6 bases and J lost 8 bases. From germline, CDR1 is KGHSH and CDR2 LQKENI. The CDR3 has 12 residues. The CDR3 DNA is TGTGCCAGCTCCGGGACTAGGGATGAGCAGTTCTTC. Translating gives CASSGTRDEQFF.

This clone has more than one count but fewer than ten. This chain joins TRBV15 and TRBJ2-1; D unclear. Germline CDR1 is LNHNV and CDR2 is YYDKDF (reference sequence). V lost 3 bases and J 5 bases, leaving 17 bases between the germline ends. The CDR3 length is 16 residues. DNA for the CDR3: TGTGCCACCAGCAGTTCGGTGACAAAGGTAGACAATGAGCAGTTCTTC. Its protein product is CATSSSVTKVDNEQFF.

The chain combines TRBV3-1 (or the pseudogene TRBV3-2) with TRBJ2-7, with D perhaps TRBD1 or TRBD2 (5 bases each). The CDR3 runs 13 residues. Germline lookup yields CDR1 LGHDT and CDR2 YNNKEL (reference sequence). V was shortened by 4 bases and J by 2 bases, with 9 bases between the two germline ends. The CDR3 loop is CASSLQGAYEQYF. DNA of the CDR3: TGTGCCAGCAGCCTCCAGGGAGCCTACGAGCAGTACTTC.

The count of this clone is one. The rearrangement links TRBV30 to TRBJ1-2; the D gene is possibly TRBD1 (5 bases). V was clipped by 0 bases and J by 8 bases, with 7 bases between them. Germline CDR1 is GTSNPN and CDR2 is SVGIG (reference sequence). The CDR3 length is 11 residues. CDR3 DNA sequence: TGTGCCTGGAGTGTAAACAGGGGCTACACCTTC. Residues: CAWSVNRGYTF.

The CDR3 nucleotides read TGTGCCAGCAGTTACCGACTCTACGGCTACACCTTC. This encodes CASSYRLYGYTF. The chain uses TRBV6-6 and TRBJ1-2; no firm D call. The CDR3 totals 12 residues. Germline V gene lookup returns CDR1 MNHNY and CDR2 SVGAGI (reference sequence). V gave up 2 bases and J gave up 8 bases, with 9 bases separating them.